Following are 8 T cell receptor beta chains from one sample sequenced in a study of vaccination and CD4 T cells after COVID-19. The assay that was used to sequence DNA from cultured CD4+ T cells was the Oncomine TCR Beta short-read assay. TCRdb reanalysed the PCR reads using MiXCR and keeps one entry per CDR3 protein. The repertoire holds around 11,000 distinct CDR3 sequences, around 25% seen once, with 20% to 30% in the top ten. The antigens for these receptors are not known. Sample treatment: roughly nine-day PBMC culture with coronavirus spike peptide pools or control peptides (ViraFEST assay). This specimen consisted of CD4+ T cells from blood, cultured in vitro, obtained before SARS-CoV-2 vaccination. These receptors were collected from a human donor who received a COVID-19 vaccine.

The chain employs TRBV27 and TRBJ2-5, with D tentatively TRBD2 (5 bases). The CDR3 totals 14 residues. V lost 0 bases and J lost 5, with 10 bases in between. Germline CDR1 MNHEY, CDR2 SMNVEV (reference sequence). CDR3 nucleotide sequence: TGTGCCAGCAGTTTATCCTCGGGAAGGGAGACCCAGTACTTC. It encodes CASSLSSGRETQYF.

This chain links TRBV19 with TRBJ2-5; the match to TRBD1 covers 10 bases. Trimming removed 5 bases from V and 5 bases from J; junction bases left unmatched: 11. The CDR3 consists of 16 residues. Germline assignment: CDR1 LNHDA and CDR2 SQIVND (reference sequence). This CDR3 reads CASSSGGTGARETQYF. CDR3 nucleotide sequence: TGTGCCAGTAGTTCGGGGGGGACAGGGGCCCGGGAGACCCAGTACTTC.

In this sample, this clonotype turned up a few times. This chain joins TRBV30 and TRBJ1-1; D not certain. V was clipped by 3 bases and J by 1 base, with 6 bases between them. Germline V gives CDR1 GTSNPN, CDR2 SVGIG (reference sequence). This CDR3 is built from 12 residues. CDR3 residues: CAWSGRNTEAFF. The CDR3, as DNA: TGTGCCTGGAGCGGAAGGAACACTGAAGCTTTCTTT.

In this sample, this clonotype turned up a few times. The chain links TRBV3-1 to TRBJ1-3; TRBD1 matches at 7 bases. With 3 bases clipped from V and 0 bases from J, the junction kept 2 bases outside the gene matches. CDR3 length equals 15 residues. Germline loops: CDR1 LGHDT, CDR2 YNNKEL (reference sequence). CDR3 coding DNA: TGTGCCAGCAGCCAGGGGACAGTCTCTGGAAACACCATATATTTT. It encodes CASSQGTVSGNTIYF.

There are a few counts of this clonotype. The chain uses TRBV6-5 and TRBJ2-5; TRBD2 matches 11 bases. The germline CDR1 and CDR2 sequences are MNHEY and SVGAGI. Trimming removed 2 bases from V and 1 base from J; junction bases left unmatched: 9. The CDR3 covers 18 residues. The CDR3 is CASSYGGSGGAFQETQYF. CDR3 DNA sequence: TGTGCCAGCAGTTACGGAGGTAGCGGGGGGGCCTTCCAAGAGACCCAGTACTTC.

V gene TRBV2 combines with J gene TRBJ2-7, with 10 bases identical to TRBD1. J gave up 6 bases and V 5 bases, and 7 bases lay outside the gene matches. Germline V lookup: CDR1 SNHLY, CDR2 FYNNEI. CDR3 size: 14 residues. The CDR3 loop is CASSRDRGYCEQYF. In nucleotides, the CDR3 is TGTGCCAGCAGTAGGGACAGGGGATACTGCGAGCAGTACTTC.

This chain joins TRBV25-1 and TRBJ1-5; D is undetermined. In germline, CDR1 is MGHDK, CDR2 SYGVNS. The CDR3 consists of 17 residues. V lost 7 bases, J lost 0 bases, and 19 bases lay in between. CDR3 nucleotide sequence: TGTGCCAGCAACCCCGGAGGAGGGATTGATAGCAATCAGCCCCAGCATTTT. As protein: CASNPGGGIDSNQPQHF.

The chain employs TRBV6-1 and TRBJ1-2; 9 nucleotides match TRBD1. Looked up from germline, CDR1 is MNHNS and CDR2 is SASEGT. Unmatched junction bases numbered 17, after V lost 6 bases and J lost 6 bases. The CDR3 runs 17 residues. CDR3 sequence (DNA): TGTGCCAGCAGCTCCTTTGGGACAGGGTTCCGAGGCGATGGCTACACCTTC. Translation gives CASSSFGTGFRGDGYTF.